What follows are 9 T cell receptor beta chains derived from one specimen sequenced in a study of Graves' ophthalmopathy and Graves' hyperthyroidism. CDR3 regions of TCR beta were amplified from RNA transcripts. HTBI-primed first-round RT-PCR preceded second-round multiplex PCR. From the multiplex PCR reads, TCRdb called clonotypes with MiXCR, one entry per CDR3 protein. The profile covers hundreds of thousands of distinct CDR3 sequences, with 45% appearing a single time and less than 50% taken by the ten largest. The sequencing input was peripheral blood. Receptors originate from an adult man with Graves' ophthalmopathy.

The V call is TRBV7-3, the J call TRBJ1-4, with unresolved D. The length of the CDR3 is 10 residues. V was shortened by 5 bases and J by 13 bases, with 8 bases between the two germline ends. Germline V gene data show CDR1 as SGHTA and CDR2 as FQGTGA. The CDR3 is CASSPRALFF. The CDR3 nucleotides read TGTGCCAGCAGCCCGCGCGCACTGTTTTTT.

This clonotype was seen repeatedly, ten times or more. This chain joins TRBV29-1 and TRBJ2-5, with 7 bases identical to TRBD1. J lost 4 bases, V lost 4 bases, and 3 bases had no gene match. This CDR3 region has 12 residues. The germline V gene has CDR1 SQVTM and CDR2 ANQGSEA. This chain's CDR3 is CSVAAGGETQYF. The CDR3 DNA reads TGCAGCGTTGCGGCAGGGGGAGAGACCCAGTACTTC.

To note about this clonotype: A much larger clone lies one base from this, so it may be a read error. The chain joins TRBV7-6 to TRBJ2-5, with 8 bases lining up with TRBD1. With V trimmed by 4 bases and J by 5 bases, 3 bases remained unmatched. The CDR3 has 13 amino acids. Germline V gene data show CDR1 as SGHVS and CDR2 as FNYEAQ. The CDR3 loop reads CASSWTGQETQYF. CDR3 coding DNA: TGTGCCAGCAGCTGGACAGGGCAGGAGACCCAGTACTTC.

To note about this clonotype: Germline is not matched at one junction end, which may reflect a read error. The rearrangement uses TRBV10-3 and TRBJ2-5; the match to TRBD1 covers 8 bases. Germline V gene data show CDR1 as ENHRY and CDR2 as SYGVKD. There are 15 residues in the CDR3. The CDR3 reads CAISESGTGQETQCF. CDR3 DNA sequence: TGTGCCATCAGTGAGTCGGGGACAGGACAAGAGACCCAGTGCTTC.

The chain couples TRBV7-3 to TRBJ2-7; D is ambiguous. Trimming pared 3 bases from V and 7 bases from J, leaving 13 bases between. This CDR3 comprises 13 residues. Germline V lookup: CDR1 SGHTA, CDR2 FQGTGA. The chain's CDR3 is CASSFQTGLEQYF. CDR3 bases: TGTGCCAGCAGCTTCCAGACGGGCCTGGAGCAGTACTTC. Variable domain in full (rest from reference TRBV7-3 and TRBJ2-7): GAGVSQTPSNKVTEKGKYVELRCDPISGHTALYWYRQSLGQGPEFLIYFQGTGAADDSGLPNDRFFAVRPEGSVSTLKIQRTERGDSAVYLCASSFQTGLEQYFGPGTRLTVT.

V is TRBV6-5 and J is TRBJ1-1; no clear D. Trimming took off 8 bases at V and 2 bases at J, with 9 bases between the two ends. Per germline, CDR1 MNHEY and CDR2 SVGAGI. The CDR3 spans 12 residues. CDR3 sequence reads: CASRFGNTEAFF. For the CDR3, the DNA is TGTGCCAGCCGATTTGGTAACACTGAAGCTTTCTTT.

This clonotype was observed a single time. The junction differs from germline at one of its ends, possibly a read error. The chain couples TRBV10-3 to TRBJ2-7; D unresolved. Germline CDR1 ENHRY, CDR2 SYGVKD. There are 14 residues in the CDR3. The CDR3 here is CASSLRTRSYEQYF. The CDR3 DNA sequence: TGTGCCAGCAGTTTACGGACCCGCTCCTACGAGCAGTACTTC.

The sample holds a few counts of this clonotype. One end of the junction does not line up with germline, which may come from a read error. This chain connects TRBV5-1 to TRBJ1-2; 8 bases are a match to TRBD1. This CDR3 contains 14 residues. The germline CDR1 and CDR2 sequences are SGHRS and YFSETQ. The CDR3: CASSFPGGGYSYTF. The CDR3 nucleotides are TGCGCCAGCAGCTTCCCAGGGGGCGGCTATAGCTACACCTTC.

This clonotype has only one observation. Mismatch with germline at one junction end may stem from a read error. This chain connects TRBV10-3 to TRBJ2-5; a weak D match, TRBD2 (6 bases). The CDR3 totals 16 residues. Germline V gene data show CDR1 as ENHRY and CDR2 as SYGVKD. CDR3 coding DNA: TGTGCCAGCAGTCCTCAACTAGCCGGGTACCAAGAGACCCAGTACTTC. This gives the protein CASSPQLAGYQETQYF.